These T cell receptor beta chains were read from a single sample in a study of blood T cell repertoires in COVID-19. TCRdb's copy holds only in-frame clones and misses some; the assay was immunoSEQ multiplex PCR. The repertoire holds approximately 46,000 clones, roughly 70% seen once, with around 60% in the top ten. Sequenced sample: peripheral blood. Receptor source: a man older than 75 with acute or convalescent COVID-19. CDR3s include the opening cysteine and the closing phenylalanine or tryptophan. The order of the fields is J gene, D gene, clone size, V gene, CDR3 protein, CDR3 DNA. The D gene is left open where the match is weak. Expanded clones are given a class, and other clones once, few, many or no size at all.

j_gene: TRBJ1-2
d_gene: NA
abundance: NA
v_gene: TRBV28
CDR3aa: CASSSNYGYTF
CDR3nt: TGTGCCAGCAGTTCGAACTATGGCTACACCTTC

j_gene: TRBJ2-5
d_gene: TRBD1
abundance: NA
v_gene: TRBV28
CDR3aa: CASSLSRTGRETQYF
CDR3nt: TGTGCCAGCAGTTTAAGTAGGACAGGGAGAGAGACCCAGTACTTC

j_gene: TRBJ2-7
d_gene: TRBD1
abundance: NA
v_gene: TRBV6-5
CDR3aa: CASSPGQGLRYEQYF
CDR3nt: TGTGCCAGCAGTCCTGGACAGGGGCTTCGCTACGAGCAGTACTTC

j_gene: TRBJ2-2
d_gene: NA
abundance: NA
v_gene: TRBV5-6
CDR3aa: CASRRDFGEVTGELFF
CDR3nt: TGTGCCAGCAGGAGGGACTTCGGGGAAGTCACCGGGGAGCTGTTTTTT

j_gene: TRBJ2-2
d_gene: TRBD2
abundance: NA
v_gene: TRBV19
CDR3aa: CASSIQAGLNTGELFF
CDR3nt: TGTGCCAGTAGTATCCAAGCGGGGCTGAACACCGGGGAGCTGTTTTTT

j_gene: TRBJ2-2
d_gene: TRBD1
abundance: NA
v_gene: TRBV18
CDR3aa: CASSIRDRTGELFF
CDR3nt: TGTGCCAGCTCAATCCGGGACAGAACCGGGGAGCTGTTTTTT

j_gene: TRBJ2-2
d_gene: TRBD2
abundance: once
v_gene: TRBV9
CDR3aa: CASSPPLGLAGAGELFF
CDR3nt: TGTGCCAGCAGCCCCCCTCTGGGGCTAGCGGGAGCCGGGGAGCTGTTTTTT

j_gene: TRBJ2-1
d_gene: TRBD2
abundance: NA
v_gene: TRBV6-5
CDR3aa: CASSSRASGYNEQFF
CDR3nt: TGTGCCAGCAGTTCCCGGGCTAGCGGCTACAATGAGCAGTTCTTC

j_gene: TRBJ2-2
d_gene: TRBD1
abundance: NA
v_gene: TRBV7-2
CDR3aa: CATPPGQGAYYNTGELFF
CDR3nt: TGTGCCACCCCTCCGGGACAGGGGGCGTATTATAACACCGGGGAGCTGTTTTTT

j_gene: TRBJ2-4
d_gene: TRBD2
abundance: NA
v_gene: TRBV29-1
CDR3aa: CSVEGGLAGNIQYF
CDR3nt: TGCAGCGTTGAAGGGGGACTAGCGGGAAACATTCAGTACTTC

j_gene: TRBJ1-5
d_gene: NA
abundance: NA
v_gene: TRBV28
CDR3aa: CASSLLQSNQPQHF
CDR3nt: TGTGCCAGCAGTTTATTACAGTCCAATCAGCCCCAGCATTTT

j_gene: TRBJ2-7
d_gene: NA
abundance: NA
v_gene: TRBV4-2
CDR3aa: CASSQDHIGTPSFF
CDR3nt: TGTGCCAGCAGCCAAGATCACATCGGGACACCCAGTTTCTTC

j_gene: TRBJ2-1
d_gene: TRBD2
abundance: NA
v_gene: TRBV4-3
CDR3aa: CASSPETGGRNEQFF
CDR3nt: TGCGCCAGCAGCCCTGAGACGGGAGGGAGGAATGAGCAGTTCTTC

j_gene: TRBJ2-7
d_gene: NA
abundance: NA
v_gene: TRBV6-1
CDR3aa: CASGTSYEQYF
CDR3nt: TGTGCCTCTGGGACATCCTACGAGCAGTACTTC

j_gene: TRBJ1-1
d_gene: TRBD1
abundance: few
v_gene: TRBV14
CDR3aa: CASSLTGRNTEAFF
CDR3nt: TGTGCCAGCAGCCTGACAGGGCGGAACACTGAAGCTTTCTTT

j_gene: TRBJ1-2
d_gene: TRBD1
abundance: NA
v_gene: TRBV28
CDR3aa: CASSFRDRGLYGYTF
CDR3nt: TGTGCCAGCAGTTTTAGGGACAGGGGGCTTTATGGCTACACCTTC

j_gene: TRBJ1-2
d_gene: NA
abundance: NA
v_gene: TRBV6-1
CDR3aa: CASSEAQRGYGYTF
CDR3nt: TGTGCCAGCAGTGAAGCGCAAAGAGGGTATGGCTACACCTTC

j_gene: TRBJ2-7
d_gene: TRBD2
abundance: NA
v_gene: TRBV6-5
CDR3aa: CASTTGGSYEQYF
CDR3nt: TGTGCCAGCACCACGGGGGGTTCCTACGAGCAGTACTTC

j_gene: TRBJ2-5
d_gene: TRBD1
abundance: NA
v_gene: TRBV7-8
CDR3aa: CASSSFRGRGETQYF
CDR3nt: TGTGCCAGCAGCTCCTTCAGGGGGCGCGGAGAGACCCAGTACTTC

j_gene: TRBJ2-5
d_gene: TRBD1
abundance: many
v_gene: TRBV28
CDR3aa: CASSPGQLQETQYF
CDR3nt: TGTGCCAGCAGCCCGGGACAGCTACAAGAGACCCAGTACTTC

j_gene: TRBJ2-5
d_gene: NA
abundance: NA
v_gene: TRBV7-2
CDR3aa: CASSLGRGETQYF
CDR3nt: TGTGCCAGCAGCTTAGGAAGGGGAGAGACCCAGTACTTC

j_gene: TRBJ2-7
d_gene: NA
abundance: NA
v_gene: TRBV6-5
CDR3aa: CASKSQLEQYF
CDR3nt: TGTGCCAGCAAGTCCCAGTTAGAGCAGTACTTC

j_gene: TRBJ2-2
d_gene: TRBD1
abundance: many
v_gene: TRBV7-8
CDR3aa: CASSSSTIQGVIGELFF
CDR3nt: TGTGCCAGCAGCTCCTCAACTATACAGGGGGTCATTGGGGAGCTGTTTTTT

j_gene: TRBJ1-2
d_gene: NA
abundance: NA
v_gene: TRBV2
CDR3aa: CASSEGRQGYGYTF
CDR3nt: TGTGCCAGCAGTGAAGGTCGGCAGGGGTATGGCTACACCTTC

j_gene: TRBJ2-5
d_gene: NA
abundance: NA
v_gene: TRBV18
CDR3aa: CASSPPGASVETQYF
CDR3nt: TGTGCCAGCTCACCCCCAGGGGCCTCGGTGGAGACCCAGTACTTC

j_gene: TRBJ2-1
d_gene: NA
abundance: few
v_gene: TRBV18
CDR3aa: CASSPSAGYNEQFF
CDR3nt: TGTGCCAGCTCACCATCGGCGGGTTACAATGAGCAGTTCTTC

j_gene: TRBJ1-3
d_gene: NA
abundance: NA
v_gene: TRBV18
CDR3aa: CASSPGPAAGGNTIYF
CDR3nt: TGTGCCAGCTCACCAGGTCCGGCTGCGGGTGGAAACACCATATATTTT

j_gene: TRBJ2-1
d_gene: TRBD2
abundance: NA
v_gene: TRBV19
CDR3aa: CASSSPGLAGANNEQFF
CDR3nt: TGTGCCAGTAGTAGCCCCGGACTAGCGGGAGCAAACAATGAGCAGTTCTTC

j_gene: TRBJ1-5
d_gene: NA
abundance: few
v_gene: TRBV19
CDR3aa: CASSIGSGGGQPQHF
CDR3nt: TGTGCCAGTAGTATAGGCTCTGGAGGCGGGCAGCCCCAGCATTTT

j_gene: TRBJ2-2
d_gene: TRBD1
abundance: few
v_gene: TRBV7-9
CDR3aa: CASSRDRAAGELFF
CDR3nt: TGTGCCAGCAGCCGTGACAGGGCGGCCGGGGAGCTGTTTTTT

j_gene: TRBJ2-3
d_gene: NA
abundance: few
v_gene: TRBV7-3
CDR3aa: CASSRFTGVGRDTQYF
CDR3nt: TGTGCCAGCAGCAGATTTACGGGGGTCGGGCGGGATACGCAGTATTTT

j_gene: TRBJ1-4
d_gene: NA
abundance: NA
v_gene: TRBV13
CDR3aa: CASSLWYRNEKLFF
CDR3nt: TGTGCCAGCAGCTTATGGTACAGAAATGAAAAACTGTTTTTT

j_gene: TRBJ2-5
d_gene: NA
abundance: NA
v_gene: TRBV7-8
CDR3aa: CASSATLSRQETQYF
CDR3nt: TGTGCCAGCAGCGCAACCCTATCGAGGCAAGAGACCCAGTACTTC

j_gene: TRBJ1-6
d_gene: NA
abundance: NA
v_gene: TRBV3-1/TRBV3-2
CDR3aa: CASSQDAGVSPLHF
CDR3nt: TGTGCCAGCAGCCAAGACGCAGGCGTTTCACCCCTCCACTTT

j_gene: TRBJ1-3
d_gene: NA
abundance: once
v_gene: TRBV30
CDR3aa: CAWSEGQPGNTIYF
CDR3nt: TGTGCCTGGAGTGAAGGACAGCCTGGAAACACCATATATTTT

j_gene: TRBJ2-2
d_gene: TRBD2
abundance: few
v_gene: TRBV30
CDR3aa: CAWSSSGLAGSGAGELFF
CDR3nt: TGTGCCTGGAGTTCTTCAGGACTAGCGGGAAGCGGGGCCGGGGAGCTGTTTTTT

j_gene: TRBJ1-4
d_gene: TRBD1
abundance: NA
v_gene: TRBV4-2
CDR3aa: CASSQDLGAGGEKLFF
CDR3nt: TGTGCCAGCAGCCAAGATCTAGGGGCAGGGGGTGAAAAACTGTTTTTT

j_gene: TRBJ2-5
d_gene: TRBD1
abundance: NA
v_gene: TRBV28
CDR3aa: CASSSPGQGTETQYF
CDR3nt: TGTGCCAGCAGTTCCCCGGGACAGGGGACGGAGACCCAGTACTTC

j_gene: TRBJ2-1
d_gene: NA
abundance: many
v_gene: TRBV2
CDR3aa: CASRAAGALNEQFF
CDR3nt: TGTGCCAGCAGGGCCGCGGGGGCCCTGAATGAGCAGTTCTTC

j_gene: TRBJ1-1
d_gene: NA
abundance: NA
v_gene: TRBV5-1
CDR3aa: CASSSTGITEAFF
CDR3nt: TGCGCCAGCAGCTCCACAGGGATCACTGAAGCTTTCTTT

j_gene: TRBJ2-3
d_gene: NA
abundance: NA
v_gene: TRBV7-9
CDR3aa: CASSLAGLDTQYF
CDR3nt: TGTGCCAGCAGCTTAGCAGGACTAGATACGCAGTATTTT

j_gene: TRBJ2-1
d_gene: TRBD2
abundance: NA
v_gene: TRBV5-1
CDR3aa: CASSLIPSGGYNEQFF
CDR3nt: TGCGCCAGCAGCTTGATACCTAGCGGAGGCTACAATGAGCAGTTCTTC

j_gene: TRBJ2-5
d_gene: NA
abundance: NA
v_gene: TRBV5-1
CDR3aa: CASSFGQGKETQYF
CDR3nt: TGCGCCAGCAGCTTCGGCCAGGGGAAGGAGACCCAGTACTTC

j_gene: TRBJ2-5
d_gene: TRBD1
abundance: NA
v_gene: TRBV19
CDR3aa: CASSASTGKTQYF
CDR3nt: TGTGCCAGTAGTGCCTCGACAGGGAAGACCCAGTACTTC

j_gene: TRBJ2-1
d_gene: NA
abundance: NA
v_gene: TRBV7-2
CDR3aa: CASSRKRVSYNEQFF
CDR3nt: TGTGCCAGCAGCAGGAAGCGGGTCTCCTACAATGAGCAGTTCTTC

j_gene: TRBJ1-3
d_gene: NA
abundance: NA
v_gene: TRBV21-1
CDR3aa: CASSKRGTQGGNTIYF
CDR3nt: TGTGCCAGCAGCAAACGGGGAACCCAAGGGGGAAACACCATATATTTT

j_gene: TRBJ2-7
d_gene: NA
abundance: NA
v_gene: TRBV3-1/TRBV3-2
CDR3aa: CASSHTPYEQYF
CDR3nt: TGTGCCAGCAGCCATACACCCTACGAGCAGTACTTC

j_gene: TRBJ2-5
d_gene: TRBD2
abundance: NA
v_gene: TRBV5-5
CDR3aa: CASSSSGRGQETQYF
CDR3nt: TGTGCCAGCAGCTCTAGCGGGAGAGGGCAAGAGACCCAGTACTTC

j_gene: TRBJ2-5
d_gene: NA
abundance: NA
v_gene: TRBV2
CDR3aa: CASSTLGRQTQYF
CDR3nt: TGTGCCAGCAGTACCCTCGGGAGACAGACCCAGTACTTC

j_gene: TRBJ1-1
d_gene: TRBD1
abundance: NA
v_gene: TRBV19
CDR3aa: CASSRPGDSLNTEAFF
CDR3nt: TGTGCCAGTAGTAGGCCCGGGGACAGCCTGAACACTGAAGCTTTCTTT

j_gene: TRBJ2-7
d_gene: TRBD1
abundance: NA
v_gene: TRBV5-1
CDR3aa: CASSAGQGRAHEQYF
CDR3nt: TGCGCCAGCAGCGCGGGACAGGGGCGCGCTCACGAGCAGTACTTC

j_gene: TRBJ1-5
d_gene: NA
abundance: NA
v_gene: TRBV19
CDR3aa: CASSTSTGNNQPQHF
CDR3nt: TGTGCCAGTAGTACTTCTACAGGGAACAATCAGCCCCAGCATTTT

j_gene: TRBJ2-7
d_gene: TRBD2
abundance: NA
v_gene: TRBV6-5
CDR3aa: CASRTSGSYEQYF
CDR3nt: TGTGCCAGCAGGACTAGCGGGTCCTACGAGCAGTACTTC

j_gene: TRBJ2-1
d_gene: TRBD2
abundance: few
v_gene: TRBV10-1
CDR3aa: CASSDGGRALNEQFF
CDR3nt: TGCGCCAGCAGTGACGGCGGGAGGGCACTCAATGAGCAGTTCTTC

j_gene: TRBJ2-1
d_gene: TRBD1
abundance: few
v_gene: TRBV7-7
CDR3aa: CASSPRTGTASYNEQFF
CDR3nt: TGTGCTAGCAGCCCTAGGACCGGGACAGCCTCCTACAATGAGCAGTTCTTC

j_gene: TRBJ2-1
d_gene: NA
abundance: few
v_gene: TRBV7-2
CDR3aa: CASSLDGQSYNEQFF
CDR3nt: TGTGCCAGCAGCTTAGACGGACAGAGCTACAATGAGCAGTTCTTC

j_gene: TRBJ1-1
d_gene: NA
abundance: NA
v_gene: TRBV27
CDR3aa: CASSLSRNTEAFF
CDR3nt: TGTGCCAGCAGTTTATCCAGGAACACTGAAGCTTTCTTT